This T cell receptor beta chain was sequenced for a study of cytomegalovirus exposure and HLA in healthy donors. Findings and limits, study-wide: The availability of immune exposure information extended only to CMV serostatus. Many donors carried some public TCRs, although rarity characterized most TCR sequences. The majority of CMV-associated TCR beta chains were reported as apparently HLA-restricted in a later analysis.

This clone was seen a handful of times. Its matching antigen is unknown. The length of the CDR3 is 17 residues. V dropped 5 bases and J dropped 9 bases, with 26 bases sitting between them. Germline V lookup: CDR1 SNHLY, CDR2 FYNNEI. PCR primers comprised 60 Vbeta and 13 Jbeta primers. Sequencing used immunoSEQ multiplex PCR; TCRdb keeps in-frame clones, though not all of them. The repertoire has 150,000 to 200,000 clones, 80% to 85% of them found once; the top ten carry around 4.3%. This clonotype was obtained from a man aged 45-65 years in good health and CMV-seropositive. The J gene is TRBJ2-1, the V gene TRBV2; tentatively, D is TRBD1 (6 bases). Sequencing used PBMCs. Here the CDR3 DNA reads TGTGCCAGCAGTAAACAACCAACCTCCAGAACAGGGTCTGAGCAGTTCTTC. This codes for CASSKQPTSRTGSEQFF.